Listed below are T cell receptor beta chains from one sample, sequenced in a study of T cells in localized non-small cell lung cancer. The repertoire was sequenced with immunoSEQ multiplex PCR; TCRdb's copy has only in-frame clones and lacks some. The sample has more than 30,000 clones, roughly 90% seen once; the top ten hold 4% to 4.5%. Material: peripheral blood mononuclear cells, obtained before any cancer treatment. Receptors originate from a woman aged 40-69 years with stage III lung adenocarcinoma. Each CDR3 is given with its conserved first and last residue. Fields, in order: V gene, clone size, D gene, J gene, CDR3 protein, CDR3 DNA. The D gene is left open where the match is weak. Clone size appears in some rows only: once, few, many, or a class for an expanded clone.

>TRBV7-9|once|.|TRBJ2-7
CASSLGSNLSGRIYEQYF
TGTGCCAGCAGCTTAGGAAGTAATTTATCGGGAAGAATATACGAGCAGTACTTC
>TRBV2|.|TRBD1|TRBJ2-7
CASSEDRASHEQYF
TGTGCCAGCAGTGAGGACAGGGCTTCCCACGAGCAGTACTTC
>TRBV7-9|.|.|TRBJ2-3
CASSSTDTDTQYF
TGTGCCAGCAGCTCCACTGACACAGATACGCAGTATTTT
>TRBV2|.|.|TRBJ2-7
CASSETHEQYF
TGTGCCAGCAGTGAAACCCACGAGCAGTACTTC
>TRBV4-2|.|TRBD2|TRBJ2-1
CASSQSGGAYNEQFF
TGTGCCAGCAGCCAGAGCGGGGGGGCCTACAATGAGCAGTTCTTC
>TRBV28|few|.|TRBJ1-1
CASSLFQGYGGAFF
TGTGCCAGCAGTTTATTCCAGGGGTATGGTGGGGCTTTCTTT
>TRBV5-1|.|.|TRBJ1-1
CASSLSSREGSVEAFF
TGCGCCAGCAGCTTGTCAAGTCGGGAAGGGAGCGTTGAAGCTTTCTTT
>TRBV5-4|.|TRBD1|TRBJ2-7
CASSPGQGKGSSYEQYF
TGTGCCAGCAGCCCCGGACAGGGAAAGGGAAGCTCCTACGAGCAGTACTTC
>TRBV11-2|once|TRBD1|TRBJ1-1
CASSFTGGDPEAFF
TGTGCCAGCAGCTTCACAGGGGGCGACCCTGAAGCTTTCTTT
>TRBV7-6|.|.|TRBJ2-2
CASSWGLQGAGELFF
TGTGCCAGCAGCTGGGGACTACAGGGGGCCGGGGAGCTGTTTTTT
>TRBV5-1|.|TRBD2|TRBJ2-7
CASSLVLASSYEQYF
TGCGCCAGCAGCTTGGTACTAGCGTCTTCCTACGAGCAGTACTTC
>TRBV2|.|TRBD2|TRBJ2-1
CASSASREGYNEQFF
TGTGCCAGCAGTGCGTCGCGGGAGGGCTACAATGAGCAGTTCTTC
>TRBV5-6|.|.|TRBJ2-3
CASSAPWTLGTDTQYF
TGTGCCAGCAGCGCCCCTTGGACTCTTGGCACAGATACGCAGTATTTT
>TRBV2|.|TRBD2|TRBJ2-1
CASRTSGGYNEQFF
TGTGCCAGCAGGACTAGCGGGGGGTACAATGAGCAGTTCTTC
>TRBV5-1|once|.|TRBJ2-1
CASSPGEGVYNEQFF
TGCGCCAGCAGCCCGGGGGAGGGGGTTTACAATGAGCAGTTCTTC
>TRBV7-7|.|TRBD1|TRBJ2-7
CASSLGQGTGYEQYF
TGTGCCAGCAGCTTGGGTCAGGGGACAGGCTACGAGCAGTACTTC
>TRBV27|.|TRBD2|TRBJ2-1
CASHSWRETSYNEQFF
TGTGCCAGCCATAGTTGGCGGGAGACCTCCTACAATGAGCAGTTCTTC
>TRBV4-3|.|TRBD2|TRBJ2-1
CASSPQRGAYNEQFF
TGCGCCAGCAGCCCCCAGCGGGGAGCCTACAATGAGCAGTTCTTC
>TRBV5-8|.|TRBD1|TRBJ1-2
CASSLIPTGRHYGYTF
TGTGCCAGCAGCTTGATACCGACAGGGCGTCACTATGGCTACACCTTC
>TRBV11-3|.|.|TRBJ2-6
CASSLGSGSVAGANVLTF
TGTGCCAGCAGCTTAGGGTCGGGTTCTGTGGCCGGGGCCAACGTCCTGACTTTC
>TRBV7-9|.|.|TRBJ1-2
CASSPPRDTSFGYTF
TGTGCCAGCAGCCCACCCCGGGACACTTCCTTTGGCTACACCTTC
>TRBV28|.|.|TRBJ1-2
CASTHGRGGNYGYTF
TGTGCCAGCACTCATGGAAGGGGAGGGAACTATGGCTACACCTTC
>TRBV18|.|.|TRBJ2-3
CASSQASASTDTQYF
TGTGCCAGCTCACAGGCGTCAGCGAGCACAGATACGCAGTATTTT
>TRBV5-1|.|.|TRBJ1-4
CASSLGPGSEKLFF
TGCGCCAGCAGCTTGGGGCCAGGGTCTGAAAAACTGTTTTTT
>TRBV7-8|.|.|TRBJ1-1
CASSYPGAKAFF
TGTGCCAGCAGCTATCCGGGGGCTAAAGCTTTCTTT
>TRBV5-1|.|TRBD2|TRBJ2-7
CASSGTSGSEGDEQYF
TGCGCCAGCAGCGGGACTAGCGGGAGCGAGGGGGACGAGCAGTACTTC
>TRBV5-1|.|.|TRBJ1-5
CASSFKGSNQPQHF
TGCGCCAGCAGCTTTAAGGGTAGCAATCAGCCCCAGCATTTT
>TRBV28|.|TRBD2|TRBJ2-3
CASRTSGGVGTQYF
TGTGCCAGCAGAACTAGCGGGGGAGTTGGTACGCAGTATTTT
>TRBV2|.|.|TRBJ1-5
CASSLRGGTDQPQHF
TGTGCCAGCAGTCTAAGGGGGGGGACTGATCAGCCCCAGCATTTT
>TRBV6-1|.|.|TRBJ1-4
CASSEGSGGFNEKLFF
TGTGCCAGCAGTGAAGGATCGGGAGGATTTAATGAAAAACTGTTTTTT
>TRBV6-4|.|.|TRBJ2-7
CASSVPRVPFYEQYF
TGTGCCAGCAGTGTCCCCAGGGTGCCCTTCTACGAGCAGTACTTC
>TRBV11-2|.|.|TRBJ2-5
CASSLGAGGTQETQYF
TGTGCCAGCAGCTTAGGAGCAGGCGGAACCCAAGAGACCCAGTACTTC
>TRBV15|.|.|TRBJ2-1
CATTPTQGQSDEQFF
TGTGCCACCACACCCACCCAGGGGCAGAGTGATGAGCAGTTCTTC
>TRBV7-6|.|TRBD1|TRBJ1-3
CASSQGQGLNGNTIYF
TGTGCCAGCAGCCAGGGACAGGGGTTGAATGGAAACACCATATATTTT
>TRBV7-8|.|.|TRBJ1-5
CASSLNKGVRSNQPQHF
TGTGCCAGCAGCTTAAATAAGGGGGTTCGTAGCAATCAGCCCCAGCATTTT
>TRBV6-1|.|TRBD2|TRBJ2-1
CASSEAELAPYNEQFF
TGTGCCAGCAGTGAAGCGGAACTAGCGCCCTACAATGAGCAGTTCTTC
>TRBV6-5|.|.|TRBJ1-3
CASSYSKRSNTIYF
TGTGCCAGCAGTTACTCGAAAAGATCTAACACCATATATTTT
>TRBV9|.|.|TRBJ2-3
CASSGRPSTDTQYF
TGTGCCAGCAGCGGTCGCCCCTCCACAGATACGCAGTATTTT
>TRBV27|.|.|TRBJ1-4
CASSTKGATNEKLFF
TGTGCCAGCAGCACGAAGGGGGCAACTAATGAAAAACTGTTTTTT